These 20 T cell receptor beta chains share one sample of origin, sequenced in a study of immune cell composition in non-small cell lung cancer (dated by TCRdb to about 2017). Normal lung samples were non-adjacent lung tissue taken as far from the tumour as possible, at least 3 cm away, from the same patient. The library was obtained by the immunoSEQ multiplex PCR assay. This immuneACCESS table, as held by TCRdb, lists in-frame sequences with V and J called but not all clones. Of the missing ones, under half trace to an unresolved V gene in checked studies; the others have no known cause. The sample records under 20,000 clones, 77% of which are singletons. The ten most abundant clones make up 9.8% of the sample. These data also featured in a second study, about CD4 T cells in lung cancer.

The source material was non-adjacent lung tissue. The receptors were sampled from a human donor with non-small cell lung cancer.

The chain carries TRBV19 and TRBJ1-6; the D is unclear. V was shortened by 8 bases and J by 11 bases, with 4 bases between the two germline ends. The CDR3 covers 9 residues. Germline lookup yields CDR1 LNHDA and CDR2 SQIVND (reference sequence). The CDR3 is CASGTPLHF. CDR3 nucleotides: TGTGCCAGTGGAACACCCCTCCACTTT.

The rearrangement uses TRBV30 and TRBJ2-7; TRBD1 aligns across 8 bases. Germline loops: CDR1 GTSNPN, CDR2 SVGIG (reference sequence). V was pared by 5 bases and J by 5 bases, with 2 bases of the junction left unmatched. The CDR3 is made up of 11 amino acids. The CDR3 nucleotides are TGTGCCTGGGGACAGGGCCACGAGCAGTACTTC. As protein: CAWGQGHEQYF. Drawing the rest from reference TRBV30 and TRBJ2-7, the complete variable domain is SQTIHQWPATLVQPVGSPLSLECTVEGTSNPNLYWYRQAAGRGLQLLFYSVGIGQISSEVPQNLSASRPQDRQFILSSKKLLLSDSGFYLCAWGQGHEQYFGPGTRLTVT.

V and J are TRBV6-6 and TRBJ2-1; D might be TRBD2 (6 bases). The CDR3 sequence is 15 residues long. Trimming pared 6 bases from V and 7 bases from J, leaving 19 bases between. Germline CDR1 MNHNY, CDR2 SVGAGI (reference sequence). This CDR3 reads CASRPNGGTWNEQFF. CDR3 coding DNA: TGTGCCAGCAGGCCGAACGGCGGGACTTGGAATGAGCAGTTCTTC.

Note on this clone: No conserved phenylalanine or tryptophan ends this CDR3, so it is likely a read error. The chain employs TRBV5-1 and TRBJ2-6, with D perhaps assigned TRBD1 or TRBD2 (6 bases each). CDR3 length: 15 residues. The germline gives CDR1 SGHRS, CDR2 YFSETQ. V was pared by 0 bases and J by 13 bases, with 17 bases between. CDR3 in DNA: TGCGCCAGCAGCTTGGCGCCGGGGGCGCCTCCTGTCCTGACTTCC. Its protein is CASSLAPGAPPVLTS.

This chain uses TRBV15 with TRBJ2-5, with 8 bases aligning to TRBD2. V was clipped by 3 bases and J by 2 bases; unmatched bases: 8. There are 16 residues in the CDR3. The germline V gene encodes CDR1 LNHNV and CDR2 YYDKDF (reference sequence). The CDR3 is CATSRAGTSIQETQYF. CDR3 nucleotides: TGTGCCACCAGCAGGGCCGGGACTAGTATTCAAGAGACCCAGTACTTC.

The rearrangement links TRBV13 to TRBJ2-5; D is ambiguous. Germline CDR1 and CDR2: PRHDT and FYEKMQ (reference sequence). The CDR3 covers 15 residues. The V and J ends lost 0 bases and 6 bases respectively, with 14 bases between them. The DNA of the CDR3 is TGTGCCAGCAGCTTAGGTCAGGTCGGTCTACAGACCCAGTACTTC. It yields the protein CASSLGQVGLQTQYF.

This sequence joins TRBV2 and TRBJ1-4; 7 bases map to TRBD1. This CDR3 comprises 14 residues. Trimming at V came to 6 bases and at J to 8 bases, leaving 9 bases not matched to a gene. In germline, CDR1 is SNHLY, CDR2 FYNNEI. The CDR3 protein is CASSVDRVGEKLFF. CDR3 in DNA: TGTGCCAGCAGCGTAGACAGGGTAGGGGAAAAACTGTTTTTT.

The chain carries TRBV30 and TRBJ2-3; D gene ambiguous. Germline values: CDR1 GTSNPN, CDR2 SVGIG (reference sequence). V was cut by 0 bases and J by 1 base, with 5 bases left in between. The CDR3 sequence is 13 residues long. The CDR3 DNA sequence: TGTGCCTGGAGTGTAATTGGCACAGATACGCAGTATTTT. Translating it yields CAWSVIGTDTQYF.

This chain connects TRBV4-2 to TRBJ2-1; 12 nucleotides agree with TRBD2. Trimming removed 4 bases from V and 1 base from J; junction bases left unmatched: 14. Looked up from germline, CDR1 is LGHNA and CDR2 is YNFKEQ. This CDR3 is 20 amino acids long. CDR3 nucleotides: TGTGCCAGCAGCCTAATAGGACTAGCGGGGCCGGTTGGGTCCTACAATGAGCAGTTCTTC. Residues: CASSLIGLAGPVGSYNEQFF.

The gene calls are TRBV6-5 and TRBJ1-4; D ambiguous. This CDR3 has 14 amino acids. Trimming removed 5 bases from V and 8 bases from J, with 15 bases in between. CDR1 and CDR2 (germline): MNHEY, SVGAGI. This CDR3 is CASSRIAGREKLFF. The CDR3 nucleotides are TGTGCCAGCAGTCGCATTGCCGGCCGCGAAAAACTGTTTTTT.

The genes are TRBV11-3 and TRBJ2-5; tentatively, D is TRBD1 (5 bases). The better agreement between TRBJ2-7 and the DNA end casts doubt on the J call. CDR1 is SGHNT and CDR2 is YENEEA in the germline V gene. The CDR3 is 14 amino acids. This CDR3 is CASSSQEPSYEQYF. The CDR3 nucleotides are TGTGCCAGCAGCTCACAGGAGCCCTCCTACGAGCAGTACTTC.

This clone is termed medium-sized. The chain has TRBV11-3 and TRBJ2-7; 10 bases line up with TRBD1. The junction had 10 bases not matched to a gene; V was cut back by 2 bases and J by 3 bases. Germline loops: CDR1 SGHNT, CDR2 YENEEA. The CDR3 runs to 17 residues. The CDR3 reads CASSLRDPGQGSYEQYF. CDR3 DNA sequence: TGTGCCAGCAGCTTAAGGGACCCGGGACAGGGGAGCTACGAGCAGTACTTC.

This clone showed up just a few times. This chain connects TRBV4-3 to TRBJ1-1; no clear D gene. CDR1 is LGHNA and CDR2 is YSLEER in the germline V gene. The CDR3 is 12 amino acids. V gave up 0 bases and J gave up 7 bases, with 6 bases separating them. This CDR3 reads CASSQELGEAFF. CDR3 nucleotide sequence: TGCGCCAGCAGCCAAGAGTTGGGTGAAGCTTTCTTT.

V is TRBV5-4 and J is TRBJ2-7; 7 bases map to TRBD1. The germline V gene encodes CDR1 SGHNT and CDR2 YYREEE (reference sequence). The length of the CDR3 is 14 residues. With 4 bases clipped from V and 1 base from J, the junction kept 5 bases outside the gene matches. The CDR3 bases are TGTGCCAGCAGCCTTATACAGGGGTCCTACGAGCAGTACTTC. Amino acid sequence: CASSLIQGSYEQYF.

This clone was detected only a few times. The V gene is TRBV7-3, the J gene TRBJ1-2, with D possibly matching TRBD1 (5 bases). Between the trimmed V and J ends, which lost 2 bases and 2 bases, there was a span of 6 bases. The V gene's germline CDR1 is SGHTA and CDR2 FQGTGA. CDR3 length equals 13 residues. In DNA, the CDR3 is TGTGCCAGCAGCTTAGGGGGGAACTATGGCTACACCTTC. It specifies CASSLGGNYGYTF.

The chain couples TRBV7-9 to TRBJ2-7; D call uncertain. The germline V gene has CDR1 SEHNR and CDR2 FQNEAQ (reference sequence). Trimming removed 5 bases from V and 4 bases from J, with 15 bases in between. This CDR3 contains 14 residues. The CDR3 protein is CASSQNRVGYEQYF. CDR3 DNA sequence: TGTGCCAGCAGCCAGAACCGTGTGGGGTACGAGCAGTACTTC.

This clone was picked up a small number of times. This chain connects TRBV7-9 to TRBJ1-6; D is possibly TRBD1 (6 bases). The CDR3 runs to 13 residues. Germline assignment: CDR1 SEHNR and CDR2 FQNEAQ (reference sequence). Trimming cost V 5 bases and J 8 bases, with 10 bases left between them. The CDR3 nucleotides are TGTGCCAGCAGCCTGAGGACAGATTCACCCCTCCACTTT. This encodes CASSLRTDSPLHF.

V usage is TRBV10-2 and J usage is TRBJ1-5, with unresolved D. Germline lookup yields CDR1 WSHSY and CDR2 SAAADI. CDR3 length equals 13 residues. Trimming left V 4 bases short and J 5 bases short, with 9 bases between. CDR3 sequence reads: CASSGWRDQPQHF. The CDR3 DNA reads TGCGCCAGCAGTGGTTGGAGAGATCAGCCCCAGCATTTT.

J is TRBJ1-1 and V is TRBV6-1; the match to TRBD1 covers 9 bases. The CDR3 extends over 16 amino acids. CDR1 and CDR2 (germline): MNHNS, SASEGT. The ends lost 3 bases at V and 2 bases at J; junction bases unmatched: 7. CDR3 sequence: CASSEGTGKRNTEAFF. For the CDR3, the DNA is TGTGCCAGCAGTGAGGGGACAGGGAAGAGAAACACTGAAGCTTTCTTT.

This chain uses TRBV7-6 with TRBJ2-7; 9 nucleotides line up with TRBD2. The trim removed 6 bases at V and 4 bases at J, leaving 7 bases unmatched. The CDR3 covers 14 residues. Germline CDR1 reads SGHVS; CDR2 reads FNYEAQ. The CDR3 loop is CASSRGGGPYEQYF. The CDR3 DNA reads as TGTGCCAGCAGTCGCGGGGGGGGTCCTTACGAGCAGTACTTC.